Below, 31 T cell receptor beta chains from the same sample are listed, as sequenced in a study of Ad26.COV2.S vaccination and SARS-CoV-2 variants. The treatment is: around 19 received Ad26.COV2.S at low or high dose, single or two shots; roughly five received placebo; per-sample allocation not given. The samples date from day 63 after the first vaccine or placebo injection. The protocol was immunoSEQ multiplex PCR, while the TCRdb copy is restricted to in-frame clones and leaves out a portion. The top ten clones hold approximately 7% of a sample with hundreds of thousands of clones, under 90% of them seen once. This specimen consisted of peripheral blood, obtained in a trial of Ad26.COV2.S vaccine versus placebo. The receptor source for this set is a person aged 18-60 years who received the Ad26.COV2.S COVID-19 vaccine or a placebo.

The rearrangement uses TRBV7-2 and TRBJ1-5; D unclear. Germline CDR1 is SGHTA and CDR2 is FQGNSA. V was shortened by 5 bases and J by 5 bases, with 7 bases between the two germline ends. The CDR3 has 12 residues. CDR3 sequence reads: CASSRDDQPQHF. The CDR3 bases are TGTGCCAGCAGCCGGGATGATCAGCCCCAGCATTTT.

This rearrangement joins TRBV7-2 to TRBJ2-5; TRBD2 might be the D (5 bases). V was shortened by 2 bases and J by 7 bases, with 11 bases between the two germline ends. There are 13 residues in the CDR3. The germline CDR1 and CDR2 sequences are SGHTA and FQGNSA. CDR3 DNA: TGTGCCAGCAGCTTATTACTAGAGGGGACCCAGTACTTC. This gives the protein CASSLLLEGTQYF.

The chain combines TRBV4-1 with TRBJ2-3, with D hard to call. This CDR3 has 14 amino acids. Germline CDR1 and CDR2: MGHRA and YSYEKL. V was trimmed by 3 bases and J by 4 bases, leaving 11 bases between them. Here the CDR3 reads CASSQYSNADTQYF. The CDR3 DNA follows: TGCGCCAGCAGCCAGTATAGTAACGCAGATACGCAGTATTTT.

The chain links TRBV19 to TRBJ1-1; D is uncertain. The germline CDR1 and CDR2 sequences are LNHDA and SQIVND (reference sequence). Between the trimmed V and J ends, which lost 3 bases and 5 bases, there was a span of 13 bases. The CDR3 loop spans 14 amino acids. The CDR3 region is CASSIMGRGTEAFF. In nucleotides, the CDR3 is TGTGCCAGTAGTATCATGGGGAGAGGAACTGAAGCTTTCTTT.

The chain links TRBV2 to TRBJ1-5; no clear D gene. The CDR3 spans 14 residues. V was clipped by 8 bases and J by 0 bases, with 11 bases between them. The germline gives CDR1 SNHLY, CDR2 FYNNEI. In nucleotides, the CDR3 is TGTGCCAGCGGGCGACCTTATAGCAATCAGCCCCAGCATTTT. Amino acid sequence: CASGRPYSNQPQHF.

DNA for the CDR3: TGTGCCAGCAGCCCCGAGGGAGGGACGGGCTATGGCTACACCTTC. Translating gives CASSPEGGTGYGYTF. The chain links TRBV7-9 to TRBJ1-2; tentatively, D is TRBD1 (5 bases). CDR3 length: 15 residues. V was clipped by 5 bases and J by 4 bases, with 17 bases between them. From germline, CDR1 is SEHNR and CDR2 FQNEAQ (reference sequence).

This clone was counted between two and nine times. At one end, the junction sequence differs from germline, possibly due to a read error. The gene calls are TRBV11-3 and TRBJ2-1; 8 nucleotides align to TRBD2. From germline, CDR1 is SGHNT and CDR2 YENEEA. The CDR3 covers 14 residues. CDR3 DNA: TGTGCCAGCAGCCTAGCGGGCTCCCACAATGAGCAGTTCTTC. It specifies CASSLAGSHNEQFF.

This clone was observed a single time. The rearrangement joins TRBV27 to TRBJ2-5; D is ambiguous. From germline, CDR1 is MNHEY and CDR2 SMNVEV (reference sequence). Trimming removed 0 bases at V and 5 bases at J, with 4 bases between. This CDR3 spans 12 amino acids. The CDR3 loop is CASSLSGETQYF. As DNA, the CDR3 is TGTGCCAGCAGTTTATCGGGGGAGACCCAGTACTTC.

The chain employs TRBV7-6 and TRBJ2-1; D tentatively reads TRBD1 or TRBD2 (5 bases each). Looked up from germline, CDR1 is SGHVS and CDR2 is FNYEAQ. The CDR3 is 15 amino acids. Trimming took off 5 bases at V and 6 bases at J, with 17 bases between the two ends. The CDR3 nucleotides read TGTGCCAGCAGCCCCCTCAAGGGACGCGGCAATGAGCAGTTCTTC. Amino acid sequence: CASSPLKGRGNEQFF.

This chain's CDR3 is CASSQILAANQPQHF. The CDR3 region has the DNA TGCGCCAGCAGCCAGATACTCGCTGCCAATCAGCCCCAGCATTTT. The rearrangement uses TRBV4-3 and TRBJ1-5; D is uncertain. The germline CDR1 and CDR2 sequences are LGHNA and YSLEER. Trimming stripped 3 bases from V and 3 bases from J, with 12 bases between. The CDR3 is 15 amino acids.

This rearrangement joins TRBV9 to TRBJ2-3; D is possibly TRBD2 (5 bases). Trimming took 6 bases from V and 0 from J, leaving 11 bases between them. Germline lookup yields CDR1 SGDLS and CDR2 YYNGEE. This CDR3 comprises 14 residues. DNA of the CDR3: TGTGCCAGCACCGGAGCGGCCAGCACAGATACGCAGTATTTT. It codes for CASTGAASTDTQYF.

The chain employs TRBV5-1 and TRBJ2-1, with a tentative D call TRBD2 (5 bases). The CDR3 is 14 amino acids. V lost 0 bases to trimming and J lost 10 bases, with 14 bases between them. The V gene's germline CDR1 is SGHRS and CDR2 YFSETQ. The chain's CDR3 is CASSLAATPGEQFF. The DNA for the CDR3 is TGCGCCAGCAGCTTGGCGGCTACACCGGGGGAGCAGTTCTTC. Filled out from reference TRBV5-1 and TRBJ2-1, the complete variable domain reads KAGVTQTPRYLIKTRGQQVTLSCSPISGHRSVSWYQQTPGQGLQFLFEYFSETQRNKGNFPGRFSGRQFSNSRSEMNVSTLELGDSALYLCASSLAATPGEQFFGPGTRLTVL.

The chain recombines TRBV2 with TRBJ2-1; perhaps TRBD1 as D (7 bases). Trimming stripped 10 bases from V and 6 bases from J, with 16 bases between. This CDR3 has 13 residues. Germline-derived CDR1 and CDR2 are SNHLY and FYNNEI. The CDR3 DNA sequence: TGTGCCACCAGGGGGGATCTTCCCAATGAGCAGTTCTTC. As protein: CATRGDLPNEQFF.

The chain recombines TRBV12-3 or TRBV12-4 with TRBJ2-1; the match to TRBD2 covers 13 bases. J lost 10 bases, V lost 10 bases, and 1 base had no gene match. The length of the CDR3 is 11 residues. The chain's CDR3 is CATGLAGEQFF. In DNA, the CDR3 is TGTGCCACGGGACTAGCGGGAGAGCAGTTCTTC.

CDR3 sequence: CASSSQETQYF. In DNA, the CDR3 is TGTGCCAGCAGTTCCCAAGAGACCCAGTACTTC. The rearrangement joins TRBV28 to TRBJ2-5; D call uncertain. V gave up 4 bases and J gave up 1 base, with 1 base separating them. The CDR3 sequence is 11 residues long. The V gene's germline CDR1 is MDHEN and CDR2 SYDVKM.

CDR3 in DNA: TGTGCCAGCAGCGCTAAGGGTCCGGGGCTGGGCTATGGCTACACCTTC. This translates into CASSAKGPGLGYGYTF. This chain uses TRBV9 with TRBJ1-2; possibly TRBD1 for D (5 bases). Trimming shortened V by 3 bases and J by 4 bases, and 19 bases separated the two germline ends. Germline CDR1 and CDR2: SGDLS and YYNGEE. The CDR3 has 16 residues.

The chain recombines TRBV29-1 with TRBJ2-7; D might be TRBD2 (6 bases). Trimming pared 7 bases from V and 2 bases from J, leaving 18 bases between. The CDR3 covers 14 residues. Germline V lookup: CDR1 SQVTM, CDR2 ANQGSEA. The CDR3 region is CSATGRGAAYEQYF. CDR3 bases: TGCAGCGCCACGGGGCGGGGAGCAGCCTACGAGCAGTACTTC.

The chain joins TRBV2 to TRBJ2-5; 11 nucleotides line up with TRBD2. V was clipped by 7 bases and J by 7 bases; unmatched bases: 14. Germline CDR1 is SNHLY and CDR2 is FYNNEI. This CDR3 contains 16 residues. The CDR3 is CASKWDSGRAYATQYF. The CDR3 nucleotides are TGTGCCAGCAAGTGGGATAGCGGGAGGGCCTACGCGACCCAGTACTTC.

The chain employs TRBV18 and TRBJ2-7; D might be TRBD1 (6 bases). Trimming took off 5 bases at V and 0 bases at J, with 11 bases between the two ends. The CDR3 loop spans 14 amino acids. CDR1 and CDR2 from the germline V gene are KGHSH and LQKENI. The CDR3 region is CASSEQGFSYEQYF. As DNA, the CDR3 is TGTGCCAGCTCAGAACAGGGATTCTCCTACGAGCAGTACTTC.

V gene TRBV7-2 combines with J gene TRBJ1-6, with D perhaps TRBD1 (6 bases). The germline CDR1 and CDR2 sequences are SGHTA and FQGNSA. The V end lost 5 bases, the J end lost 2 bases, and 16 bases lay between the germline ends. The CDR3 totals 17 residues. The CDR3 region is CASSTRGGATYNSPLHF. CDR3 nucleotide sequence: TGTGCCAGCAGCACCCGGGGGGGGGCGACCTATAATTCACCCCTCCACTTT.

CDR3 residues: CASSLKRTSGGFSTDTQYF. The CDR3 nucleotides read TGTGCCAGCAGCTTAAAGCGGACTAGCGGGGGGTTTAGCACAGATACGCAGTATTTT. The rearrangement uses TRBV13 and TRBJ2-3, with 14 bases aligning to TRBD2. The V and J ends lost 2 bases and 0 bases, in that order; junction bases with no gene match: 7. This CDR3 has 19 residues. Germline CDR1 reads PRHDT; CDR2 reads FYEKMQ (reference sequence).

The rearrangement links TRBV19 to TRBJ1-3; no reliable D call. This CDR3 spans 14 amino acids. Trimming took off 7 bases at V and 2 bases at J, with 12 bases between the two ends. Germline CDR1 reads LNHDA; CDR2 reads SQIVND (reference sequence). As DNA, the CDR3 is TGTGCCAGTACCATATTCGACACTGGAAACACCATATATTTT. This sequence encodes CASTIFDTGNTIYF. The full variable domain, completed using reference TRBV19 and TRBJ1-3, is DGGITQSPKYLFRKEGQNVTLSCEQNLNHDAMYWYRQDPGQGLRLIYYSQIVNDFQKGDIAEGYSVSREKKESFPLTVTSAQKNPTAFYLCASTIFDTGNTIYFGEGSWLTVV.

DNA for the CDR3: TGTGCCAGCAGCCGGCGCGGTAGAGAGCAGTACTTC. The encoded protein is CASSRRGREQYF. The chain couples TRBV11-3 to TRBJ2-7; no definite D call. There are 12 residues in the CDR3. Germline V gene sequence: CDR1 SGHNT, CDR2 YENEEA. Trimming removed 5 bases at V and 7 bases at J, with 12 bases between.

This chain links TRBV19 with TRBJ1-2; D gene ambiguous. Germline assignment: CDR1 LNHDA and CDR2 SQIVND (reference sequence). The CDR3 loop spans 13 amino acids. The ends were cut back, 2 bases at V and 0 bases at J, with 4 bases in the middle. CDR3 bases: TGTGCCAGTAGTATACTAGCTAACTATGGCTACACCTTC. It is translated as CASSILANYGYTF.

The chain combines TRBV2 with TRBJ2-3; D might be TRBD2 (6 bases). V gave up 7 bases and J gave up 0 bases, with 8 bases separating them. The germline CDR1 and CDR2 sequences are SNHLY and FYNNEI. This CDR3 contains 13 residues. The CDR3 loop is CASTGESTDTQYF. For the CDR3, the DNA is TGTGCCAGCACGGGGGAAAGCACAGATACGCAGTATTTT. Full variable domain (missing parts from reference TRBV2 and TRBJ2-3): EPEVTQTPSHQVTQMGQEVILRCVPISNHLYFYWYRQILGQKVEFLVSFYNNEISEKSEIFDDQFSVERPDGSNFTLKIRSTKLEDSAMYFCASTGESTDTQYFGPGTRLTVL.

In nucleotides, the CDR3 is TGTGCCAGCTCCATCCCCTATAGCGGGGTAAGCTCCTACGAGCAGTACTTC. This gives the protein CASSIPYSGVSSYEQYF. This chain uses TRBV18 with TRBJ2-7, with 8 bases matching TRBD2. The CDR3 runs 17 residues. CDR1 is KGHSH, CDR2 LQKENI, per germline. The trim removed 6 bases at V and 0 bases at J, leaving 13 bases unmatched.

V is TRBV5-1 and J is TRBJ2-1, with unresolved D. Germline assignment: CDR1 SGHRS and CDR2 YFSETQ. V lost 2 bases and J 2 bases, leaving 11 bases between the germline ends. The CDR3 is 15 amino acids. In nucleotides, the CDR3 is TGCGCCAGCAGCTTAGACTTCACCGCCTACAATGAGCAGTTCTTC. Encoded protein: CASSLDFTAYNEQFF.

The chain joins TRBV3-1 (or the pseudogene TRBV3-2) to TRBJ2-3; D remains ambiguous. This CDR3 region has 14 residues. Germline CDR1 reads LGHDT; CDR2 reads YNNKEL (reference sequence). V dropped 5 bases and J dropped 6 bases, with 15 bases sitting between them. The DNA of the CDR3 is TGTGCCAGCAGCTTAGGACCGGCGTGGGATACGCAGTATTTT. As protein: CASSLGPAWDTQYF.

This sequence joins TRBV5-1 and TRBJ2-3, with D perhaps TRBD2 (5 bases). V shed 1 base and J shed 6 bases, with 12 bases lying between them. Germline values: CDR1 SGHRS, CDR2 YFSETQ. The CDR3 contains 14 residues. The CDR3 coding sequence is TGCGCCAGCAGCTTGAAAGGGAGTGACGATACGCAGTATTTT. Translating gives CASSLKGSDDTQYF.

This chain connects TRBV15 to TRBJ2-3, with D possibly being TRBD2 (5 bases). The CDR3 is 16 amino acids. CDR1 and CDR2 (germline): LNHNV, YYDKDF (reference sequence). Between the trimmed V and J ends, which lost 0 bases and 2 bases, there was a span of 12 bases. The DNA for the CDR3 is TGTGCCACCAGCAGAGATCAGCGGCCGTACACAGATACGCAGTATTTT. Protein product: CATSRDQRPYTDTQYF.

The rearrangement uses TRBV7-9 and TRBJ1-1; D unresolved. The CDR3 contains 15 residues. The germline CDR1 and CDR2 sequences are SEHNR and FQNEAQ (reference sequence). The ends were cut back, 1 base at V and 0 bases at J, with 9 bases in the middle. CDR3 in DNA: TGTGCCAGCAGCTTAGGTAGGGCGGTGAACACTGAAGCTTTCTTT. This translates into CASSLGRAVNTEAFF.